These 14 T cell receptor beta chains were sequenced from one sample in a study of cytomegalovirus exposure and HLA in healthy donors. PCR used 60 Vbeta primers and 13 Jbeta primers. Sequencing used immunoSEQ multiplex PCR; TCRdb keeps in-frame clones, though not all of them. The data contain roughly 110,000 clones, more than 65% of them singletons. Sequences were obtained from PBMCs. The receptor source for this set is a woman between 45 and 65 years old in good health and CMV-seropositive.

V usage is TRBV11-2 and J usage is TRBJ1-1; D might be TRBD1 (5 bases). Germline V gene sequence: CDR1 SGHAT, CDR2 FQNNGV. V shed 4 bases and J shed 1 base, with 22 bases lying between them. The CDR3 extends over 18 amino acids. The CDR3 region is CASSSRGGPGQRNTEAFF. The CDR3 nucleotides read TGTGCCAGCAGCTCGCGGGGGGGACCGGGGCAGAGGAACACTGAAGCTTTCTTT.

A note on this clone: The sample holds other DNA sequences that translate to the same CDR3. The V call is TRBV7-3, the J call TRBJ2-1, with D possibly being TRBD2 (6 bases). The CDR3 covers 15 residues. Trimming took off 8 bases at V and 6 bases at J, with 20 bases between the two ends. Germline CDR1 SGHTA, CDR2 FQGTGA. The DNA for the CDR3 is TGTGCCAGCCCGGGTGGGGGTGGGGGGACCAATGAGCAGTTCTTC. It yields the protein CASPGGGGGTNEQFF.

This sequence joins TRBV5-6 and TRBJ1-2; tentative D call: TRBD1 (6 bases). The CDR3 has 13 amino acids. V was clipped by 5 bases and J by 4 bases, with 12 bases between them. Germline assignment: CDR1 SGHDT and CDR2 YYEEEE. The CDR3, as DNA: TGTGCCAGCAGTGGGACAATCCCCTATGGCTACACCTTC. Translation: CASSGTIPYGYTF.

This chain joins TRBV15 and TRBJ2-3, with D maybe TRBD1 (6 bases). V lost 0 bases and J lost 3, with 13 bases in between. This CDR3 is built from 16 residues. The V gene's germline CDR1 is LNHNV and CDR2 YYDKDF (reference sequence). The CDR3 here is CATSRDWARGTDTQYF. In nucleotides, the CDR3 is TGTGCCACCAGCAGAGATTGGGCGAGGGGGACAGATACGCAGTATTTT.

The V and J genes are TRBV7-9 and TRBJ2-2; 7 bases agree with TRBD2. Germline loops: CDR1 SEHNR, CDR2 FQNEAQ (reference sequence). After removal of 5 bases from V and 2 bases from J, the junction contained 5 bases not matched to a gene. The CDR3 covers 15 residues. This chain's CDR3 is CASSPRDYNTGELFF. In DNA, the CDR3 is TGTGCCAGCAGCCCCAGGGACTACAACACCGGGGAGCTGTTTTTT.

The CDR3 spells CASRTGGYGYTF. The CDR3, as DNA: TGTGCCTCGAGGACAGGGGGGTATGGCTACACCTTC. The chain recombines TRBV28 with TRBJ1-2; 10 nucleotides align to TRBD1. Germline CDR1 is MDHEN and CDR2 is SYDVKM. The CDR3 runs to 12 residues. V shed 11 bases, J shed 5 bases, and the junction held 5 bases outside the gene matches.

The chain employs TRBV29-1 and TRBJ2-3, with unresolved D. The CDR3 length is 12 residues. CDR1 and CDR2 (germline): SQVTM, ANQGSEA. V shed 3 bases and J shed 1 base, with 5 bases lying between them. Here the CDR3 reads CSVDRGTDTQYF. The CDR3 nucleotides are TGCAGCGTTGACCGGGGCACAGATACGCAGTATTTT.

The chain combines TRBV21-1 with TRBJ1-1; TRBD1, the table's D call, lacks a check against the DNA. TRBV21-1 is classified as a pseudogene. The CDR3 has 15 amino acids. This CDR3 is CANNRGMRSGTEAFF. In DNA, the CDR3 is TGTGCCAACAACAGGGGGATGCGCTCTGGCACTGAAGCTTTCTTT.

The chain is built from TRBV7-9 and TRBJ1-2, with D perhaps matching TRBD1 (5 bases). Trimming cost V 5 bases and J 2 bases, with 18 bases left between them. The CDR3 contains 16 residues. Germline CDR1 and CDR2: SEHNR and FQNEAQ (reference sequence). The CDR3 loop is CASSHTQTDVNYGYTF. The DNA of the CDR3 is TGTGCCAGCAGCCACACACAGACAGACGTAAACTATGGCTACACCTTC. Full variable domain (missing parts from reference TRBV7-9 and TRBJ1-2): DTGVSQNPRHKITKRGQNVTFRCDPISEHNRLYWYRQTLGQGPEFLTYFQNEAQLEKSRLLSDRFSAERPKGSFSTLEIQRTEQGDSAMYLCASSHTQTDVNYGYTFGSGTRLTVV.

The chain links TRBV2 to TRBJ1-2; perhaps TRBD1 as D (6 bases). The CDR3 covers 15 residues. The V gene's germline CDR1 is SNHLY and CDR2 FYNNEI. Trimming cost V 5 bases and J 3 bases, with 16 bases left between them. CDR3 coding DNA: TGTGCCAGCAGTCTAGATCAGACAGGCTACTATGGCTACACCTTC. This encodes CASSLDQTGYYGYTF.

The J gene is TRBJ1-3, the V gene TRBV6-5; 7 bases align to TRBD1. With 0 bases clipped from V and 3 bases from J, the junction kept 5 bases outside the gene matches. In germline, CDR1 is MNHEY, CDR2 SVGAGI. This CDR3 comprises 16 residues. CDR3 in DNA: TGTGCCAGCAGTTACTCGCCAGGGGGAGGTGGAAACACCATATATTTT. Protein: CASSYSPGGGGNTIYF.

The rearrangement joins TRBV29-1 to TRBJ2-2, with D possibly TRBD1 on 5 matching bases. The CDR3 spans 13 residues. Germline CDR1 and CDR2: SQVTM and ANQGSEA. V was clipped by 4 bases and J by 1 base, with 7 bases between them. This CDR3 reads CSVGQRNTGELFF. The CDR3 DNA reads TGCAGCGTTGGACAGAGGAACACCGGGGAGCTGTTTTTT.

In DNA, the CDR3 is TGCGCCAGCAGCGCAAGCGCCAACAGGGGAAGCTCCTATAATTCACCCCTCCACTTT. Its translation is CASSASANRGSSYNSPLHF. This chain connects TRBV5-1 to TRBJ1-6, with TRBD1 identical over 7 bases. Germline V gene data show CDR1 as SGHRS and CDR2 as YFSETQ. This CDR3 comprises 19 residues. V lost 4 bases to trimming and J lost 0 bases; unmatched junction nucleotides: 13.

This rearrangement joins TRBV5-1 to TRBJ2-1, with 8 bases lining up with TRBD2. V lost 5 bases and J lost 7; bases outside the gene matches: 11. Germline values: CDR1 SGHRS, CDR2 YFSETQ. The CDR3 runs 15 residues. The CDR3 DNA reads TGCGCCAGCAGATCATCGGGGGGGCCGACGAATGAGCAGTTCTTC. Its protein is CASRSSGGPTNEQFF.